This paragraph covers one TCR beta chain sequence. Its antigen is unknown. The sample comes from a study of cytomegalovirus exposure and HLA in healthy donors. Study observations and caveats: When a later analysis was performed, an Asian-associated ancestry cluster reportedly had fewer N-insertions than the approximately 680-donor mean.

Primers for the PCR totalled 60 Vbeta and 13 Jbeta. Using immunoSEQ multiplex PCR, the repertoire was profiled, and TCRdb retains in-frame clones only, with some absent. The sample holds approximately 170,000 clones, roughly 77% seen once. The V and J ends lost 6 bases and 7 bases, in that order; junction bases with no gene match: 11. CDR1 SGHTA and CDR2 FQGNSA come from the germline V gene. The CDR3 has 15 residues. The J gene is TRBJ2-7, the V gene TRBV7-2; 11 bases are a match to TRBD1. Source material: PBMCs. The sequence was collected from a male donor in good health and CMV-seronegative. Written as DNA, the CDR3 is TGTGCCAGCAGTCCCGGGACAGGGGGACTGTGGGAGCAGTACTTC. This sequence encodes CASSPGTGGLWEQYF.